This TCR beta chain was captured by sequencing in a study of neoadjuvant anti-PD-1 for oral cavity cancer. This clone was found once. The same CDR3 is also encoded by other DNA sequences in this sample. There are 11 residues in the CDR3. Germline lookup yields CDR1 MDHEN and CDR2 SYDVKM. V lost 3 bases, J lost 13 bases, and 10 bases lay in between. Only in-frame clones appear in the TCRdb table, and some are missing; sequencing was by immunoSEQ multiplex PCR. The sample yields about 12,000 clones, about three fifths seen once. This chain connects TRBV28 to TRBJ2-1; D perhaps matches TRBD2 (5 bases). This receptor was identified in a person aged 35-79 years with oral cavity squamous cell carcinoma. Sequenced here: tumor tissue, sampled before nivolumab (anti-PD-1) treatment. The CDR3: CASSFLREQFF. CDR3 coding DNA: TGTGCCAGCAGTTTCTTGAGGGAACAGTTCTTC.